A single sample gave rise to the 25 T cell receptor beta chains below, sequenced in a study of read filtering for tumor transcriptome and immune sequencing. From about 0.4 ug of RNA, a library with molecular barcoded alpha/delta and beta/gamma adaptors was made. In TCRdb, the reads were re-called with MiXCR into one record per CDR3 protein. Of around 29,000 distinct CDR3 sequences detected, roughly an eighth appear once; the ten largest clones hold 44%. The sample consisted of a population of CD138-negative cells sorted from bone marrow. The receptors were gathered from a donor aged 40 or over with multiple myeloma.

Concerning this clonotype itself: A far larger clone differs by one base, so this is likely a read error. This chain links TRBV7-9 with TRBJ2-5; D is possibly TRBD1 or TRBD2 (6 bases each). Trimming took off 1 base at V and 7 bases at J, with 13 bases between the two ends. This CDR3 has 14 amino acids. Germline V gives CDR1 SEHNR, CDR2 FQNEAQ (reference sequence). The CDR3: CASSLGGGLGTQYF. CDR3 bases: TGTGCCAGCAGCTTAGGTGGGGGGCTAGGGACCCAGTACTTC.

With regard to this clonotype: With a much larger clone just one base away, this may be a read error. This chain links TRBV5-1 with TRBJ1-2, with a possible D match to TRBD1 (5 bases). The CDR3 sequence is 15 residues long. Germline values: CDR1 SGHRS, CDR2 YFSETQ. The CDR3 reads CAGSPDWGRNYGYTF. The CDR3 DNA sequence: TGCGCCGGCAGCCCCGACTGGGGGAGGAACTATGGCTACACCTTC. Variable domain in full (rest from reference TRBV5-1 and TRBJ1-2): KAGVTQTPRYLIKTRGQQVTLSCSPISGHRSVSWYQQTPGQGLQFLFEYFSETQRNKGNFPGRFSGRQFSNSRSEMNVSTLELGDSALYLCAGSPDWGRNYGYTFGSGTRLTVV.

This chain connects TRBV19 to TRBJ2-1; 11 nucleotides match TRBD2. The CDR3 contains 16 residues. Unmatched junction bases numbered 9, after V lost 3 bases and J lost 8 bases. Germline V gene sequence: CDR1 LNHDA, CDR2 SQIVND (reference sequence). The DNA of the CDR3 is TGTGCCAGTAGTATCCCGGGGCTAGCGGGAGGAGATGAGCAGTTCTTC. Encoded protein: CASSIPGLAGGDEQFF.

This clonotype occurred many times. CDR3 amino acids: CASRRGGGGRGRGTEAFF. DNA of the CDR3: TGTGCCAGCAGGAGGGGTGGTGGCGGCAGGGGGCGGGGCACTGAAGCTTTCTTT. The V gene is TRBV28, the J gene TRBJ1-1; 8 bases agree with TRBD1. The CDR3 covers 18 residues. Germline lookup yields CDR1 MDHEN and CDR2 SYDVKM. Trimming cost V 6 bases and J 4 bases; bases outside gene matches: 19.

This clonotype was recorded many times. The CDR3 protein is CASSVPRQGASGELFF. The CDR3, as DNA: TGTGCCAGCAGCGTCCCTCGACAGGGGGCTTCCGGGGAGCTGTTTTTT. The chain couples TRBV9 to TRBJ2-2, with TRBD1 matching 10 bases. Germline CDR1 and CDR2: SGDLS and YYNGEE. Trimming at V came to 2 bases and at J to 6 bases, leaving 7 bases not matched to a gene. This CDR3 is built from 16 residues.

In this sample, this clonotype turned up many times. The chain links TRBV20-1 to TRBJ2-7; 16 bases are shared with TRBD2. V was pared by 5 bases and J by 4 bases, with 2 bases of the junction left unmatched. CDR3 length: 14 amino acids. Germline values: CDR1 DFQATT, CDR2 SNEGSKA (reference sequence). The CDR3 region is CSARGLAGGYEQYF. Written as DNA, the CDR3 is TGCAGTGCTCGGGGACTAGCGGGAGGGTACGAGCAGTACTTC.

This clonotype was found a few times. V is TRBV3-1 and J is TRBJ2-7; D is ambiguous. V shed 3 bases and J shed 3 bases, with 6 bases lying between them. There are 12 residues in the CDR3. CDR1 LGHDT and CDR2 YNNKEL come from the germline V gene (reference sequence). The CDR3 protein is CASSHADYEQYF. In DNA form, the CDR3 reads TGTGCCAGCAGCCATGCGGACTACGAGCAGTACTTC.

This clonotype came up many times. This rearrangement joins TRBV18 to TRBJ2-1, with D tentatively TRBD1 (6 bases). The length of the CDR3 is 15 residues. V gave up 2 bases and J gave up 4 bases, with 12 bases separating them. In germline, CDR1 is KGHSH, CDR2 LQKENI. The CDR3 region has the DNA TGTGCCAGCTCACCAGGGACAAGTGGGTACAATGAGCAGTTCTTC. This sequence encodes CASSPGTSGYNEQFF. The complete variable domain, with remaining parts taken from reference TRBV18 and TRBJ2-1, reads NAGVMQNPRHLVRRRGQEARLRCSPMKGHSHVYWYRQLPEEGLKFMVYLQKENIIDESGMPKERFSAEFPKEGPSILRIQQVVRGDSAAYFCASSPGTSGYNEQFFGPGTRLTVL.

Comments on this clonotype: The junction differs from germline at one of its ends, possibly a read error. The chain links TRBV5-1 to TRBJ1-1, with unresolved D. This CDR3 has 14 residues. Looked up from germline, CDR1 is SGHRS and CDR2 is YFSETQ. The CDR3 spells CASSIATMNTEAFF. CDR3 DNA: TGCGCCAGCAGCATCGCGACGATGAACACTGAAGCTTTCTTC.

The sample holds many counts of this clonotype. The V and J genes are TRBV6-2 or TRBV6-3 and TRBJ2-7, with D possibly being TRBD2 (6 bases). The ends were cut back, 8 bases at V and 1 base at J, with 12 bases in the middle. Germline loops: CDR1 MNHEY, CDR2 SVGEGT. The CDR3 contains 13 residues. The CDR3 nucleotides are TGTGCCAGCTCTAGCGCCAATTCCTACGAGCAGTACTTC. This codes for CASSSANSYEQYF.

This chain connects TRBV7-9 to TRBJ2-7; TRBD2 matches at 9 bases. V lost 2 bases, J lost 2 bases, and 4 bases stayed unmatched. Germline loops: CDR1 SEHNR, CDR2 FQNEAQ (reference sequence). The CDR3 length is 15 residues. The CDR3 coding sequence is TGTGCCAGCAGCTTACGAGCGGGAGGTACCTACGAGCAGTACTTC. It codes for CASSLRAGGTYEQYF.

This clonotype was picked up many times. The rearrangement joins TRBV2 to TRBJ1-1, with D unclear. The CDR3 contains 12 residues. Germline V gene data show CDR1 as SNHLY and CDR2 as FYNNEI. The V end was cut by 6 bases, the J end by 7 bases, with 12 bases between. In nucleotides, the CDR3 is TGTGCCAGCAGCGCTGGAATAAATGAAGCTTTCTTT. Translating gives CASSAGINEAFF.

As for this clonotype: Only one base separates this from a far larger clonotype, so it likely reflects a read error. The chain combines TRBV7-6 with TRBJ2-7; no firm D call. This CDR3 is 15 amino acids long. Germline values: CDR1 SGHVS, CDR2 FNYEAQ. CDR3 sequence (DNA): TGTGCCAGCAGCCTGAACCCTGCGCAATCCTACGAGCGGTACTTC. Translation: CASSLNPAQSYERYF. Variable domain in full (rest from reference TRBV7-6 and TRBJ2-7): GAGVSQSPRYKVTKRGQDVALRCDPISGHVSLYWYRQALGQGPEFLTYFNYEAQQDKSGLPNDRFSAERPEGSISTLTIQRTEQRDSAMYRCASSLNPAQSYERYFGPGTRLTVT.

The sample holds many counts of this clonotype. The rearrangement joins TRBV7-8 to TRBJ2-1, with 11 positions matching TRBD1. The germline gives CDR1 SGHVS, CDR2 FQNEAQ. J was trimmed by 2 bases and V by 4 bases; bases with no gene match: 7. The CDR3 length is 17 residues. The CDR3 here is CASSSVDRGLTYNEQFF. The CDR3 bases are TGTGCCAGCAGCTCCGTGGACAGGGGGCTCACCTACAATGAGCAGTTCTTC.

This clonotype occurred many times. This chain uses TRBV12-3 or TRBV12-4 with TRBJ1-2, with 7 bases identical to TRBD1. The CDR3 has 13 amino acids. J gave up 6 bases and V 6 bases, and 7 bases lay outside the gene matches. The CDR3 sequence is CASRETGFNGYTF. The CDR3, as DNA: TGTGCCAGCAGGGAGACAGGGTTCAATGGCTACACCTTC.

This clonotype was counted ten times or more. This chain links TRBV20-1 with TRBJ2-5; D possibly corresponds to TRBD1 (6 bases). V lost 6 bases, J lost 5 bases, and 19 bases lay in between. This CDR3 has 14 amino acids. Germline V gene lookup returns CDR1 DFQATT and CDR2 SNEGSKA (reference sequence). Here the CDR3 reads CSATTGHPGETQYF. DNA for the CDR3: TGCAGTGCCACGACAGGACACCCGGGGGAGACCCAGTACTTC.

This clonotype showed up many times. This chain joins TRBV11-2 and TRBJ2-5; D may be TRBD1 (6 bases). The V gene's germline CDR1 is SGHAT and CDR2 FQNNGV. Trimming took 3 bases from V and 4 from J, leaving 18 bases between them. The CDR3 covers 16 residues. This chain's CDR3 is CASSLGATRSRETQYF. CDR3 sequence (DNA): TGTGCCAGCAGCTTGGGGGCAACCCGGTCCCGAGAGACCCAGTACTTC. The complete variable domain, with remaining parts taken from reference TRBV11-2 and TRBJ2-5, reads EAGVAQSPRYKIIEKRQSVAFWCNPISGHATLYWYQQILGQGPKLLIQFQNNGVVDDSQLPKDRFSAERLKGVDSTLKIQPAKLEDSAVYLCASSLGATRSRETQYFGPGTRLLVL.

V gene TRBV20-1 combines with J gene TRBJ2-1, with TRBD1 matching 12 bases. With V trimmed by 1 base and J by 8 bases, 6 bases remained unmatched. This CDR3 has 15 amino acids. The germline V gene has CDR1 DFQATT and CDR2 SNEGSKA (reference sequence). The CDR3 bases are TGCAGTGCTAGAGTTGGGACAGGGGGCCCTCATGAGCAGTTCTTC. Its translation is CSARVGTGGPHEQFF.

This clonotype was observed many times. The V and J genes are TRBV12-3 or TRBV12-4 and TRBJ2-1, with D unresolved. CDR3 size: 13 residues. Trimming pared 5 bases from V and 4 bases from J, leaving 9 bases between. CDR3 nucleotide sequence: TGTGCCAGCAGTCGGAACCTTTACAATGAGCAGTTCTTC. It is translated as CASSRNLYNEQFF.

Worth noting for this clonotype: A far larger clone is a single base away, which makes a read error likely. The CDR3 carries no conserved terminal phenylalanine or tryptophan, so it likely arises from a read error. It is unclear where the CDR3 begins or ends on the DNA, so no DNA is shown, and the CDR3 is as TCRdb lists it. The V and J genes are TRBV3-2 and TRBJ2-2. TRBV3-2 is a documented pseudogene. The CDR3 has 14 amino acids, counting both end residues. CDR3 loop: CASSQESHTGELFY.

This clonotype was seen only a few times. V usage is TRBV23-1 and J usage is TRBJ2-1; TRBD2 aligns across 8 bases. TRBV23-1 is designated an ORF whose function remains uncertain. Trimming removed 2 bases from V and 7 bases from J; junction bases left unmatched: 7. The CDR3 is 15 residues long. CDR3 bases: TGCGCCAGCAGTCAAGGGGGACTAGACGAGAATGAGCAGTTCTTC. Its translation: CASSQGGLDENEQFF.

The chain carries TRBV18 and TRBJ2-3; D uncertain. Trimming shortened V by 3 bases and J by 5 bases, and 9 bases separated the two germline ends. The CDR3 length is 13 residues. CDR1 KGHSH and CDR2 LQKENI come from the germline V gene. CDR3 region: CASSPPSEDTQYF. For the CDR3, the DNA is TGTGCCAGCTCACCGCCCTCTGAAGATACGCAGTATTTT.

Turning to this clonotype: An end of the junction differs from the germline gene, which may be a read error. The genes are TRBV9 and TRBJ2-2; weak D call: TRBD2 (6 bases). The germline V gene has CDR1 SGDLS and CDR2 YYNGEE. The CDR3 runs 15 residues. CDR3 nucleotide sequence: TGTGCCAGCAGCCAATGGGGGGAGAACACCGGGGAGCTGTCTTTT. Protein product: CASSQWGENTGELSF.

Ten or more counts support this clonotype. J is TRBJ2-7 and V is TRBV3-1; TRBD2 agrees at 8 bases. The CDR3 has 13 amino acids. Germline assignment: CDR1 LGHDT and CDR2 YNNKEL (reference sequence). The trim removed 4 bases at V and 3 bases at J, leaving 2 bases unmatched. CDR3 residues: CASSPTSGYEQYF. CDR3 DNA sequence: TGTGCCAGCAGCCCTACTAGCGGCTACGAGCAGTACTTC.

Regarding this clonotype: The conserved final phenylalanine or tryptophan is absent from the CDR3, which likely points to a read error. The rearrangement uses TRBV10-3 and TRBJ1-1; D is ambiguous. The CDR3 consists of 15 residues. The V gene's germline CDR1 is ENHRY and CDR2 SYGVKD. V lost 3 bases, J lost 4 bases, and 15 bases lay in between. The CDR3 is CAISEKGYASTEAFS. The CDR3 DNA reads TGTGCCATCAGTGAAAAGGGTTACGCGAGCACTGAAGCTTTCTCT.